Listed below are T cell receptor beta chains from one sample, sequenced in a study of T-cell reconstitution after alpha-beta-depleted transplantation in children. TCRdb recomputed calls from the PCR reads with MiXCR, one row per CDR3 protein. Counted here are about 420,000 distinct CDR3 sequences, under 13% occurring once; the ten biggest clones make up approximately 5%. The sample consisted of PBMCs from the stem cell graft donor, taken from the stem cell graft. The receptors were sampled from a human donor who donated a stem cell graft to a child with acute myeloid leukemia. CDR3s include the opening cysteine and the closing phenylalanine or tryptophan. A D gene is named only where the DNA matches it firmly. Only some rows state a clone size, as once, few, many or a class for expanded clones.

j_gene | d_gene | v_gene | abundance | CDR3nt | CDR3aa
TRBJ2-1 | TRBD1 | TRBV30 | few | TGTGCCTGGAGTGTGGGACAGGGGGACAATGAGCAGTTCTTC | CAWSVGQGDNEQFF
TRBJ2-7 | TRBD1 | TRBV5-1 | NA | TGCGCCACCAGCGGGGGTATGGGACAGGGGGCCTACGAGCAGTACTTC | CATSGGMGQGAYEQYF
TRBJ2-7 | NA | TRBV7-8 | few | TGTGCCAGCAGCCTCGAGGGTGAGAGTTACATGAACTCCTACGAGCAGTACTTC | CASSLEGESYMNSYEQYF
TRBJ2-1 | TRBD1 | TRBV5-1 | NA | TGCGCCAGCAGCTTGGCTGGACAGGGGGGTAGTCAGTTCTTC | CASSLAGQGGSQFF
TRBJ2-3 | NA | TRBV5-1 | many | TGCGCCAGCACCTATACTACAGACCGCCACCTCACAGATACGCAGTATTTT | CASTYTTDRHLTDTQYF
TRBJ1-2 | TRBD1 | TRBV5-1 | few | TGCGCCAGCAGCCCGGACAGGGTGGTCGGCTACACCTTC | CASSPDRVVGYTF
TRBJ2-5 | TRBD1 | TRBV10-3 | NA | TGTGCCATCAGTGCTGGACAGGGGCAAGAGACCCAGTACTTC | CAISAGQGQETQYF
TRBJ1-5 | TRBD1 | TRBV6-2/TRBV6-3 | NA | TGTGCCAGCAGCAAACGACAGGGTCTTGGCAATCAGCCCCAGCATTTT | CASSKRQGLGNQPQHF
TRBJ2-7 | NA | TRBV20-1 | NA | TGCAGTGCTAGAGCCAGGGGCTACGAGCAGTACTTC | CSARARGYEQYF
TRBJ2-3 | NA | TRBV7-2 | many | TGTGCCAGCAGCTTATTTCCCCGTGGGTCTGGAGATACGCAGTATTTT | CASSLFPRGSGDTQYF
TRBJ1-4 | NA | TRBV20-1 | NA | TGCAGTGCTAGCCCCCGTCGGGGGAGCGCCGGGAATGAAAAACTGTTTTTT | CSASPRRGSAGNEKLFF
TRBJ1-1 | NA | TRBV30 | NA | TGTGCCTGGAGCCCTCAGATAACTGAAGCTTTCTTT | CAWSPQITEAFF
TRBJ1-5 | NA | TRBV6-5 | few | TGTGCCAGCAGTTTGTCCAGCGATCAGCCCCAGCATTTT | CASSLSSDQPQHF
TRBJ1-1 | NA | TRBV11-2 | NA | TGTGCCAGCAGCCCCTTAGTAGGCACAGGGTACACTGAAGCTTTCTTT | CASSPLVGTGYTEAFF
TRBJ2-7 | NA | TRBV7-3 | few | TGTGCCAGCAGCCAGACCGGGACGGCGATCTACGAGCAGTACTTC | CASSQTGTAIYEQYF
TRBJ2-5 | TRBD2 | TRBV7-2 | many | TGTGCCAGCAGCTTAGCTAGCGGGGGGTCGGCAGAGACCCAGTACTTC | CASSLASGGSAETQYF
TRBJ2-3 | NA | TRBV5-1 | NA | TGCGCCAGCAGCCAGGGACCCACTCGCACAGATACGCAGTATTTT | CASSQGPTRTDTQYF
TRBJ1-2 | NA | TRBV12-3/TRBV12-4 | NA | TGTGCCAGCAGTTTCGGGATTGCGGGCGGCTACACCTTC | CASSFGIAGGYTF
TRBJ2-5 | NA | TRBV12-3/TRBV12-4 | NA | TGTGCCAGCAGTTTTGGGCAGGTAGAGACCCAGTACTTC | CASSFGQVETQYF
TRBJ2-7 | NA | TRBV30 | NA | TGTGCCTGGAGTTTTGGCGGGACCACCTACGAGCAGTACTTC | CAWSFGGTTYEQYF
TRBJ2-4 | NA | TRBV10-3 | few | TGTGCCATCAGTGAGTCCGGGGACGGTGGCATTCAGTACTTC | CAISESGDGGIQYF
TRBJ2-3 | NA | TRBV6-6 | few | TGTGCCAGTAAGATTACAGATACGCAGTATTTT | CASKITDTQYF
TRBJ2-1 | TRBD2 | TRBV5-1 | NA | TGCGCCAGTATGCGGGGGGGCTCGGCCAATGAGCAGTTCTTC | CASMRGGSANEQFF
TRBJ2-1 | TRBD2 | TRBV5-1 | many | TGCGCCAGCAGCCCCATGCCAGCGGGGGGATACAATGAGCAGTTCTTC | CASSPMPAGGYNEQFF
TRBJ2-1 | TRBD1 | TRBV27 | NA | TGTGCCAGCAGTTTAAGGTATCGATCGGGACAGGCCTACAATGAGCAGTTCTTC | CASSLRYRSGQAYNEQFF
TRBJ2-2 | TRBD2 | TRBV7-9 | few | TGTGCCAGCAGCTCGAGGGGTAGCGGGATAAACACCGGGGAGCTGTTTTTT | CASSSRGSGINTGELFF
TRBJ1-4 | TRBD1 | TRBV20-1 | NA | TGCAGTGCGGGGGACAGTCGGAAACTGTTTTTT | CSAGDSRKLFF
TRBJ2-1 | TRBD2 | TRBV19 | NA | TGTGCCAGTAGTTACCCTGTGGGGCTAGCGGGCAATGAGCAGTTCTTC | CASSYPVGLAGNEQFF
TRBJ2-1 | TRBD2 | TRBV10-3 | many | TGTGCCATTAGCGGGAGTAGGGGCTACAATGAGCAGTTCTTC | CAISGSRGYNEQFF
TRBJ2-7 | TRBD1 | TRBV7-2 | few | TGTGCCAGCAGCTTAGTTTCCGGGACAGGGAGCTCCTACGAGCAGTACTTC | CASSLVSGTGSSYEQYF
TRBJ2-5 | TRBD2 | TRBV5-5 | few | TGTGCCAGCAGCCCTGCGGGAGAGGGCGCGGAGACCCAGTACTTC | CASSPAGEGAETQYF
TRBJ2-1 | NA | TRBV12-3/TRBV12-4 | NA | TGTGCCAGCAGTTTATGGGGTTTCAACAATGAGCAGTTCTTC | CASSLWGFNNEQFF
TRBJ2-5 | NA | TRBV29-1 | few | TGCAGCGTTGAGAGGGTGGGCGGGCAAGAGACCCAGTACTTC | CSVERVGGQETQYF
TRBJ2-2 | NA | TRBV12-3/TRBV12-4 | few | TGTGCCAGCACCGTTTATGCCGGGGCCACCGGGGAGCTGTTTTTT | CASTVYAGATGELFF
TRBJ2-5 | TRBD2 | TRBV20-1 | few | TGCAGTGCTAGCCGACTAGCGGGGGGGCCCCAAGAGACCCAGTACTTC | CSASRLAGGPQETQYF
TRBJ2-1 | TRBD2 | TRBV20-1 | few | TGCAGTGCTACATGGGGGACTAGCGAATCCTACAATGAGCAGTTCTTC | CSATWGTSESYNEQFF
TRBJ2-5 | NA | TRBV7-9 | few | TGTGCCAGCAAGTTGGCAGGGCGTGACGAGACCCAGTACTTC | CASKLAGRDETQYF
TRBJ2-7 | TRBD1 | TRBV5-1 | few | TGCGCCAGCAGCCCGGGGACAGGGGGAGGGGAGCAGTACTTC | CASSPGTGGGEQYF
TRBJ2-7 | TRBD2 | TRBV5-1 | NA | TGCGCCAGCACCCCGGGAGCGGGAGAGTTCGAGCAGTACTTC | CASTPGAGEFEQYF
TRBJ2-1 | NA | TRBV7-2 | many | TGTGCCAGCCGACAGGACAGAAGCTCCTACAATGAGCAGTTCTTC | CASRQDRSSYNEQFF
TRBJ2-7 | NA | TRBV6-2/TRBV6-3 | many | TGTGCCAGCAGTTACGATAGCTCCTACGAGCAGTACTTC | CASSYDSSYEQYF
TRBJ2-7 | TRBD2 | TRBV6-1 | NA | TGTGCCGGGAGAAGCGGGGGGATCGCCGAGCAGTACTTC | CAGRSGGIAEQYF
TRBJ2-7 | NA | TRBV20-1 | few | TGCAGTGCTAGAAGAGAAGGACAAGCCTACGAGCAGTACTTC | CSARREGQAYEQYF
TRBJ1-1 | TRBD1 | TRBV3-1 | few | TGTGCCAGCAGCCAAAGCAACAGGGGCACTGAAGCTTTCTTT | CASSQSNRGTEAFF
TRBJ2-4 | TRBD2 | TRBV20-1 | NA | TGCAGTGCTCCACCTATTGGACTAGCGGGGGGACTAGCCAAAAACATTCAGTACTTC | CSAPPIGLAGGLAKNIQYF
TRBJ2-4 | NA | TRBV4-3 | many | TGCGCCAGCAGCCAAGGATCCTGGGGCAAAAACATTCAGTACTTC | CASSQGSWGKNIQYF
TRBJ1-5 | NA | TRBV7-2 | few | TGTGCCAGCAGCTTAGCGCCGGGATATAGCAATCAGCCCCAGCATTTT | CASSLAPGYSNQPQHF
TRBJ2-5 | NA | TRBV7-8 | many | TGTGCCAGCAGCTTAACGAGGGAGACCCAGTACTTC | CASSLTRETQYF
TRBJ1-2 | TRBD1 | TRBV5-1 | NA | TGCGCCAGCAGCTTGGGACAGGGAATTGGCTACACCTTC | CASSLGQGIGYTF
TRBJ1-4 | NA | TRBV27 | few | TGTGCCAGCAGCAGGCACAGGGCGGCAACTAATGAAAAACTGTTTTTT | CASSRHRAATNEKLFF